Below, 29 T cell receptor beta chains from the same sample are listed, as sequenced in a study of blood T cell repertoires in COVID-19 (dated by TCRdb to between 2020 and 2021). Library creation used the immunoSEQ multiplex PCR assay. In its TCRdb copy, this immuneACCESS table keeps in-frame sequences only and misses some clones. Where compared with another copy, unresolved V genes explain less than half of these, and the others have no known cause. For this sample there are 250,000 to 350,000 clones; more than 80% appear just once. The ten largest clonotypes hold approximately 6.5% of the sample. Sequenced input: peripheral blood. These receptors originate from a woman aged 45-65 years with COVID-19, enrolled during active disease.

The CDR3 DNA reads as TGCGCCAGCAGCTCCGACGGGACTGAGGGCTATGGCTACACCTTC. This gives the protein CASSSDGTEGYGYTF. The chain carries TRBV5-1 and TRBJ1-2, with D possibly being TRBD1 (5 bases). The V end was cut by 3 bases, the J end by 4 bases, with 16 bases between. CDR1 is SGHRS and CDR2 is YFSETQ in the germline V gene. This CDR3 comprises 15 residues.

The chain links TRBV6-5 to TRBJ2-1, with 8 positions matching TRBD2. CDR1 is MNHEY and CDR2 is SVGAGI in the germline V gene. The V gene end was trimmed by 1 base and the J gene end by 4 bases; junction bases not matched to a gene: 3. This CDR3 comprises 15 residues. CDR3 residues: CASSYFGGGYNEQFF. CDR3 nucleotide sequence: TGTGCCAGCAGTTACTTCGGGGGGGGATACAATGAGCAGTTCTTC.

The chain joins TRBV9 to TRBJ1-2; 7 nucleotides match TRBD1. The germline CDR1 and CDR2 sequences are SGDLS and YYNGEE. This CDR3 is built from 14 residues. Losses at the gene ends were 4 bases for V and 7 bases for J; bases not matched to a gene: 10. CDR3 sequence reads: CASSPQMTGRGYTF. CDR3 bases: TGTGCCAGCAGCCCCCAGATGACAGGGCGTGGCTACACCTTC.

The chain couples TRBV27 to TRBJ1-4; 7 bases are shared with TRBD1. Germline V gene data show CDR1 as MNHEY and CDR2 as SMNVEV (reference sequence). V dropped 6 bases and J dropped 8; count of bases not matched to a gene: 6. This CDR3 spans 13 amino acids. CDR3 loop: CASSDRVGEKLFF. The DNA of the CDR3 is TGTGCCAGCAGCGACAGGGTAGGGGAAAAACTGTTTTTT.

This chain links TRBV19 with TRBJ2-3; D possibly corresponds to TRBD1 (5 bases). The CDR3 spans 13 residues. V gave up 7 bases and J gave up 0 bases, with 8 bases separating them. CDR1 LNHDA and CDR2 SQIVND come from the germline V gene (reference sequence). CDR3 residues: CASTAGSTDTQYF. The CDR3 DNA follows: TGTGCCAGTACGGCAGGGAGCACAGATACGCAGTATTTT.

J is TRBJ2-3 and V is TRBV18; 9 nucleotides match TRBD2. The CDR3 length is 17 residues. The germline gives CDR1 KGHSH, CDR2 LQKENI. Losses at the gene ends were 3 bases for V and 3 bases for J; bases not matched to a gene: 10. The DNA of the CDR3 is TGTGCCAGCTCACCTGCTGTTAGCGGGAGTAGGACAGATACGCAGTATTTT. The encoded protein is CASSPAVSGSRTDTQYF.

The chain employs TRBV5-4 and TRBJ2-2, with TRBD2 matching 8 bases. V was clipped by 0 bases and J by 7 bases; unmatched bases: 2. CDR1 is SGHNT, CDR2 YYREEE, per germline (reference sequence). The CDR3 sequence is 14 residues long. The CDR3 is CASSLGTSFGELFF. CDR3 coding DNA: TGTGCCAGCAGCTTGGGGACTAGCTTCGGGGAGCTGTTTTTT.

This clone was observed a handful of times. This chain connects TRBV7-8 to TRBJ1-2, with TRBD1 matching over 10 bases. The CDR3 is 16 residues long. Germline lookup yields CDR1 SGHVS and CDR2 FQNEAQ. J lost 2 bases, V lost 4 bases, and 7 bases had no gene match. DNA for the CDR3: TGTGCCAGCAGCTACCCAACGGGACAGGGGAACTATGGCTACACCTTC. Translating it yields CASSYPTGQGNYGYTF.

This chain connects TRBV9 to TRBJ2-1; TRBD2 agrees at 15 bases. The CDR3 runs 15 residues. V was pared by 2 bases and J by 8 bases, with 2 bases of the junction left unmatched. In germline, CDR1 is SGDLS, CDR2 YYNGEE. CDR3 sequence: CASSVGLAGGHEQFF. The CDR3 region has the DNA TGTGCCAGCAGCGTGGGACTAGCGGGAGGTCATGAGCAGTTCTTC.

The rearrangement joins TRBV27 to TRBJ2-3; 8 positions agree with TRBD2. The CDR3 length is 15 residues. In germline, CDR1 is MNHEY, CDR2 SMNVEV (reference sequence). The J segment lost 3 bases and the V segment lost 6 bases, leaving 8 bases of the junction unmatched. This chain's CDR3 is CASRMSGSRTDTQYF. CDR3 nucleotide sequence: TGTGCCAGCAGAATGAGCGGGAGTCGTACAGATACGCAGTATTTT.

The rearrangement joins TRBV11-2 to TRBJ1-3, with 8 positions matching TRBD1. The CDR3 has 15 amino acids. The trim removed 5 bases at V and 5 bases at J, leaving 8 bases unmatched. Germline CDR1 SGHAT, CDR2 FQNNGV. CDR3 residues: CASSQRGQDRNTIYF. CDR3 nucleotide sequence: TGTGCCAGCAGCCAGCGGGGACAGGACAGAAACACCATATATTTT.

This chain connects TRBV18 to TRBJ2-5, with TRBD1 matching over 7 bases. The CDR3 length is 15 residues. From germline, CDR1 is KGHSH and CDR2 LQKENI. After removal of 0 bases from V and 2 bases from J, the junction contained 3 bases not matched to a gene. The CDR3 nucleotides are TGTGCCAGCTCACCACCGGGACAGCCGCAAGAGACCCAGTACTTC. This encodes CASSPPGQPQETQYF.

The J gene is TRBJ1-1, the V gene TRBV7-6; 9 bases are shared with TRBD1. J gave up 1 base and V 5 bases, and 8 bases lay outside the gene matches. The CDR3 runs to 16 residues. From germline, CDR1 is SGHVS and CDR2 FNYEAQ. The CDR3 loop reads CASSEWTGARNTEAFF. The CDR3 coding sequence is TGTGCCAGCAGCGAATGGACAGGGGCGAGGAACACTGAAGCTTTCTTT.

This chain uses TRBV12-3 or TRBV12-4 with TRBJ1-2; tentatively, D is TRBD1 (5 bases). The CDR3 spans 13 residues. V was cut by 6 bases and J by 3 bases, with 11 bases left in between. CDR3 sequence reads: CASSSTGDYGYTF. CDR3 DNA: TGTGCCAGCAGCTCCACGGGGGACTATGGCTACACCTTC.

This clone was counted once. This chain joins TRBV6-5 and TRBJ1-2; TRBD1 matches at 10 bases. Germline CDR1 is MNHEY and CDR2 is SVGAGI. The CDR3 runs to 14 residues. J lost 7 bases, V lost 6 bases, and 8 bases had no gene match. The CDR3 reads CASRTRQGAAGYTF. CDR3 bases: TGTGCCAGCAGGACAAGACAGGGGGCTGCTGGCTACACCTTC.

This clone was counted a single time. The chain couples TRBV29-1 to TRBJ1-5; 7 nucleotides align to TRBD1. The CDR3 sequence is 14 residues long. The V and J ends lost 7 bases and 9 bases, in that order; junction bases with no gene match: 15. CDR1 is SQVTM and CDR2 is ANQGSEA in the germline V gene. Here the CDR3 reads CSARDSMLDGPQHF. The CDR3 region has the DNA TGCAGCGCCAGGGACAGCATGCTTGATGGGCCCCAGCATTTT. The full variable domain, in which reference TRBV29-1 and TRBJ1-5 provide the parts outside the CDR3, is SAVISQKPSRDICQRGTSLTIQCQVDSQVTMMFWYRQQPGQSLTLIATANQGSEATYESGFVIDKFPISRPNLTFSTLTVSNMSPEDSSIYLCSARDSMLDGPQHFGDGTRLSIL.

Here the CDR3 DNA reads TGTGCCAGCAGAAGTCAGGGCTCTAACTATGGCTACACCTTC. Its protein product is CASRSQGSNYGYTF. The chain uses TRBV5-4 and TRBJ1-2, with D maybe TRBD1 (5 bases). CDR1 SGHNT and CDR2 YYREEE come from the germline V gene (reference sequence). This CDR3 has 14 amino acids. The ends were cut back, 5 bases at V and 0 bases at J, with 11 bases in the middle.

The chain recombines TRBV4-1 with TRBJ2-7, with D perhaps matching TRBD1 (7 bases). The CDR3 is 20 amino acids. Germline CDR1 is MGHRA and CDR2 is YSYEKL. V lost 3 bases, J lost 2 bases, and 29 bases lay in between. The chain's CDR3 is CASSHGGGRGALFFAYEQYF. CDR3 DNA: TGCGCCAGCAGCCATGGAGGGGGCAGGGGAGCCCTCTTCTTCGCCTACGAGCAGTACTTC.

The V call is TRBV15, the J call TRBJ2-2; maybe TRBD1 (6 bases). Trimming removed 4 bases at V and 8 bases at J, with 17 bases between. The CDR3 contains 15 residues. Per the germline V gene, CDR1 is LNHNV and CDR2 is YYDKDF (reference sequence). The CDR3 reads CATSTLQGPKGELFF. The CDR3 DNA sequence: TGTGCCACCAGCACCCTACAGGGACCCAAAGGGGAGCTGTTTTTT.

This rearrangement joins TRBV4-2 to TRBJ2-1; 7 bases align to TRBD1. The CDR3 consists of 15 residues. Germline loops: CDR1 LGHNA, CDR2 YNFKEQ. The V segment lost 1 base and the J segment 6 bases; nucleotides outside the gene matches: 6. CDR3: CASSQVDRASNEQFF. CDR3 DNA: TGTGCCAGCAGCCAAGTCGACAGGGCGAGCAATGAGCAGTTCTTC.

This clone was counted once. V usage is TRBV27 and J usage is TRBJ2-3; D not resolved. Germline CDR1 reads MNHEY; CDR2 reads SMNVEV (reference sequence). Trimming removed 8 bases from V and 2 bases from J, with 11 bases in between. The CDR3 is 13 amino acids. DNA for the CDR3: TGTGCCAGCGGGCGAGCTAACACAGATACGCAGTATTTT. Translation gives CASGRANTDTQYF.

The CDR3 sequence: CASSPTGGAQDTGELFF. The CDR3 DNA follows: TGCGCCAGCAGCCCTACCGGGGGGGCGCAGGACACCGGGGAGCTGTTTTTT. This rearrangement joins TRBV5-1 to TRBJ2-2; 8 bases agree with TRBD2. Germline CDR1 reads SGHRS; CDR2 reads YFSETQ. Trimming removed 4 bases from V and 3 bases from J; junction bases left unmatched: 11. This CDR3 comprises 17 residues.

In its sample, this clone was seen once. This rearrangement joins TRBV27 to TRBJ2-2, with 11 bases matching TRBD2. The V gene's germline CDR1 is MNHEY and CDR2 SMNVEV (reference sequence). The CDR3 totals 19 residues. The trim removed 2 bases at V and 0 bases at J, leaving 8 bases unmatched. The CDR3 region is CASSLSSGRARANTGELFF. The DNA of the CDR3 is TGTGCCAGCAGTTTAAGTAGCGGGAGGGCCCGGGCGAACACCGGGGAGCTGTTTTTT.

The chain combines TRBV18 with TRBJ1-3, with D unclear. The CDR3 covers 14 residues. With 6 bases removed from V and 2 bases from J, the gap between germline ends came to 11 bases. Germline V CDR1 and CDR2: KGHSH, LQKENI. The CDR3 DNA is TGTGCCAGCTCGCGCGAAATCGCTGGAAACACCATATATTTT. This encodes CASSREIAGNTIYF.

J is TRBJ2-3 and V is TRBV4-2; D is undetermined. The V gene lost 3 bases and the J gene lost 6 bases, with 10 bases spanning the gap. The V gene's germline CDR1 is LGHNA and CDR2 YNFKEQ. The CDR3 runs to 13 residues. The CDR3 coding sequence is TGTGCCAGCAGCCAGGCCCCGGAGGATACGCAGTATTTT. Protein sequence: CASSQAPEDTQYF.

The chain combines TRBV7-9 with TRBJ1-3, with TRBD1 identical over 7 bases. J gave up 1 base and V 4 bases, and 7 bases lay outside the gene matches. The germline CDR1 and CDR2 sequences are SEHNR and FQNEAQ (reference sequence). The CDR3 runs 16 residues. The CDR3 here is CASSSNRGGSGNTIYF. DNA for the CDR3: TGTGCCAGCAGCTCCAACAGGGGTGGTTCTGGAAACACCATATATTTT.

The chain combines TRBV5-1 with TRBJ1-1; TRBD1 matches 11 bases. Germline V gene lookup returns CDR1 SGHRS and CDR2 YFSETQ. CDR3 length: 16 residues. Trimming removed 2 bases from V and 0 bases from J; junction bases left unmatched: 3. The CDR3 protein is CASSLGTGGLNTEAFF. Written as DNA, the CDR3 is TGCGCCAGCAGCTTAGGGACAGGGGGTCTGAACACTGAAGCTTTCTTT.

This clone is a singleton in its sample. The chain recombines TRBV5-1 with TRBJ2-1; D may be TRBD2 (5 bases). Between the trimmed V and J ends, which lost 2 bases and 9 bases, there was a span of 12 bases. Germline V lookup: CDR1 SGHRS, CDR2 YFSETQ. The CDR3 length is 13 residues. This CDR3 is CASSFGSGGEQFF. The CDR3 DNA is TGCGCCAGCAGCTTTGGGAGCGGCGGTGAGCAGTTCTTC.

The chain carries TRBV5-8 and TRBJ1-5; possible D gene TRBD1, 6 bases. Germline V CDR1 and CDR2: SGHTS, YDEGEE. The CDR3 consists of 15 residues. Trimming cost V 5 bases and J 2 bases, with 14 bases left between them. The CDR3 nucleotides read TGTGCCAGCAGTTCTGACAGGTTCGGCAATCAGCCCCAGCATTTT. Its protein product is CASSSDRFGNQPQHF.